One sample yielded the 31 T cell receptor beta chains listed below, sequenced in a study of cytomegalovirus exposure and HLA in healthy donors. This PCR relied on a set of 60 Vbeta primers and 13 Jbeta primers. TCRdb's copy holds only in-frame clones and misses some; the assay was immunoSEQ multiplex PCR. The data show 210,000 or so clones, around nine tenths seen once. Sequencing used PBMCs. The source is a woman younger than 30 in good health and CMV-seronegative.

This clone showed up just once. This chain links TRBV4-3 with TRBJ2-6, with TRBD1 matching 7 bases. J was trimmed by 2 bases and V by 0 bases; bases with no gene match: 16. The CDR3 spans 21 residues. The germline V gene encodes CDR1 LGHNA and CDR2 YSLEER. The DNA of the CDR3 is TGCGCCAGCAGCCAAGATTGGGCGCCAGGGGGACGGAAGGCTGGGGCCAACGTCCTGACTTTC. This codes for CASSQDWAPGGRKAGANVLTF.

This clone was counted between two and nine times. This chain joins TRBV11-1 and TRBJ2-7; TRBD2 matches at 13 bases. The CDR3 consists of 16 residues. Trimming cost V 5 bases and J 8 bases; bases outside gene matches: 12. CDR1 is SGHAT and CDR2 is FQDESV in the germline V gene (reference sequence). CDR3 amino acids: CASSTTKGLAGRQQYF. The CDR3 DNA reads as TGTGCCAGCAGCACGACGAAGGGACTAGCGGGGAGACAGCAGTACTTC. Drawing the rest from reference TRBV11-1 and TRBJ2-7, the complete variable domain is EAEVAQSPRYKITEKSQAVAFWCDPISGHATLYWYRQILGQGPELLVQFQDESVVDDSQLPKDRFSAERLKGVDSTLKIQPAELGDSAMYLCASSTTKGLAGRQQYFGPGTRLTVT.

The CDR3 sequence is CASSTNRGGAYEQYF. Written as DNA, the CDR3 is TGTGCCAGCAGTACAAACCGCGGGGGGGCCTACGAGCAGTACTTC. The V and J genes are TRBV27 and TRBJ2-7; 9 positions match TRBD2. Germline V CDR1 and CDR2: MNHEY, SMNVEV (reference sequence). The CDR3 is 15 amino acids. With 5 bases clipped from V and 2 bases from J, the junction kept 7 bases outside the gene matches.

This sequence joins TRBV19 and TRBJ1-1; D perhaps matches TRBD1 (5 bases). This CDR3 is 14 amino acids long. Germline-derived CDR1 and CDR2 are LNHDA and SQIVND (reference sequence). With 3 bases removed from V and 7 bases from J, the gap between germline ends came to 15 bases. Here the CDR3 DNA reads TGTGCCAGTAGTATGGTGGGGCGCTTGGATGAAGCTTTCTTT. It specifies CASSMVGRLDEAFF.

Only one count was recorded for this clone. CDR3 DNA: TGTGCCAGCAGCTTAGGACAGGGAACGGACCAGCCCCAGCATTTT. This codes for CASSLGQGTDQPQHF. The V and J genes are TRBV11-1 and TRBJ1-5; TRBD1 matches at 7 bases. Looked up from germline, CDR1 is SGHAT and CDR2 is FQDESV (reference sequence). With V trimmed by 1 base and J by 7 bases, 7 bases remained unmatched. The length of the CDR3 is 15 residues.

The chain carries TRBV4-3 and TRBJ1-4; possible D gene TRBD1, 6 bases. Trimming cost V 0 bases and J 0 bases, with 8 bases left between them. This CDR3 is built from 16 residues. Germline CDR1 and CDR2: LGHNA and YSLEER. The CDR3 DNA reads TGCGCCAGCAGCCAAGAGAAGGGGGCAACTAATGAAAAACTGTTTTTT. It is translated as CASSQEKGATNEKLFF.

V gene TRBV30 combines with J gene TRBJ2-7; 11 nucleotides line up with TRBD2. Germline CDR1 is GTSNPN and CDR2 is SVGIG (reference sequence). V lost 4 bases, J lost 10 bases, and 15 bases stayed unmatched. The CDR3 is 15 residues long. DNA for the CDR3: TGTGCCTGGACCGTATTAGCGGGAGGGCCTTCCGCCCAGTACTTC. Its translation is CAWTVLAGGPSAQYF.

The rearrangement uses TRBV2 and TRBJ1-5, with 7 bases lining up with TRBD1. Per the germline V gene, CDR1 is SNHLY and CDR2 is FYNNEI. J was trimmed by 6 bases and V by 1 base; bases with no gene match: 3. There are 14 residues in the CDR3. The CDR3 nucleotides are TGTGCCAGCAGTGAAGTGACAGGGACTCAGCCCCAGCATTTT. This gives the protein CASSEVTGTQPQHF.

This rearrangement joins TRBV6-5 to TRBJ1-1, with a tentative D call TRBD1 (6 bases). This CDR3 spans 12 amino acids. The V end lost 2 bases, the J end lost 10 bases, and 11 bases lay between the germline ends. The germline V gene has CDR1 MNHEY and CDR2 SVGAGI. The CDR3: CASSYQGLGAFF. In DNA, the CDR3 is TGTGCCAGCAGTTACCAGGGGTTGGGAGCTTTCTTT.

Turning to this clone: Other nucleotide sequences in the sample specify the same CDR3. The chain carries TRBV27 and TRBJ1-5; D ambiguous. Germline V gene lookup returns CDR1 MNHEY and CDR2 SMNVEV (reference sequence). V was trimmed by 3 bases and J by 1 base, leaving 7 bases between them. CDR3 size: 14 residues. This CDR3 reads CASSFRGSNQPQHF. CDR3 DNA sequence: TGTGCCAGCAGTTTTCGGGGAAGCAATCAGCCCCAGCATTTT.

The chain recombines TRBV5-5 with TRBJ1-2; possible D gene TRBD1, 6 bases. This CDR3 is 14 amino acids long. Trimming shortened V by 7 bases and J by 8 bases, and 21 bases separated the two germline ends. Germline values: CDR1 SGHKS, CDR2 YYEKEE (reference sequence). CDR3: CASWSPRQARGYTF. The CDR3 DNA is TGTGCCAGCTGGAGTCCTAGACAGGCGCGAGGCTACACCTTC.

The V gene is TRBV9, the J gene TRBJ2-7; 8 nucleotides match TRBD2. Trimming took 3 bases from V and 3 from J; bases not matched to a gene: 5. This CDR3 has 14 amino acids. From germline, CDR1 is SGDLS and CDR2 YYNGEE. The CDR3 DNA follows: TGTGCCAGCAGCGCTTCCGGGACTAGCTACGAGCAGTACTTC. It codes for CASSASGTSYEQYF.

The genes are TRBV27 and TRBJ1-1; tentatively, D is TRBD1 (6 bases). Germline lookup yields CDR1 MNHEY and CDR2 SMNVEV (reference sequence). The length of the CDR3 is 14 residues. With 10 bases removed from V and 3 bases from J, the gap between germline ends came to 18 bases. The CDR3 coding sequence is TGTGCCACTAGGATGGGGGGGGCTTACACTGAAGCTTTCTTT. Translation gives CATRMGGAYTEAFF.

The rearrangement links TRBV5-1 to TRBJ2-7; the D is unclear. CDR1 is SGHRS and CDR2 is YFSETQ in the germline V gene. This CDR3 comprises 18 residues. V was clipped by 7 bases and J by 4 bases, with 30 bases between them. The chain's CDR3 is CASCLYPRGPQLEYEQYF. For the CDR3, the DNA is TGCGCCAGCTGCCTATATCCCCGAGGTCCGCAGTTAGAATACGAGCAGTACTTC.

In its sample, this clone was seen a few times. The genes are TRBV10-1 and TRBJ1-1; D gene uncertain. Germline V gene data show CDR1 as WNHNN and CDR2 as SYGVQD (reference sequence). The CDR3 loop spans 12 amino acids. The germline V and J ends were trimmed by 6 bases and 1 base, with 6 bases remaining between them. CDR3 DNA: TGCGCCAGCAGGGGCACGAACACTGAAGCTTTCTTT. The encoded protein is CASRGTNTEAFF.

The chain is built from TRBV19 and TRBJ2-2; 7 bases line up with TRBD2. This CDR3 comprises 13 residues. V was pared by 9 bases and J by 7 bases, with 8 bases of the junction left unmatched. The germline CDR1 and CDR2 sequences are LNHDA and SQIVND (reference sequence). Written as DNA, the CDR3 is TGTGCCAGCCGGACTAGAACGGGCGGGGAGCTGTTTTTT. Translated, it gives CASRTRTGGELFF.

J is TRBJ1-1 and V is TRBV29-1; D is ambiguous. CDR1 and CDR2 (germline): SQVTM, ANQGSEA. Trimming removed 3 bases from V and 5 bases from J, with 10 bases in between. CDR3 length equals 12 residues. Here the CDR3 DNA reads TGCAGCGTTGATGAGAGGAGAACTGAAGCTTTCTTT. It encodes CSVDERRTEAFF.

The V and J genes are TRBV2 and TRBJ2-2; 13 bases map to TRBD2. With 5 bases clipped from V and 4 bases from J, the junction kept 4 bases outside the gene matches. CDR1 is SNHLY and CDR2 is FYNNEI in the germline V gene. CDR3 length: 16 amino acids. CDR3 in DNA: TGTGCCAGCAGTCCGACTAGCGGGGGGATCACCGGGGAGCTGTTTTTT. This codes for CASSPTSGGITGELFF.

This chain uses TRBV5-1 with TRBJ1-2; a weak D match, TRBD1 (5 bases). CDR3 size: 15 residues. Germline assignment: CDR1 SGHRS and CDR2 YFSETQ. V was pared by 4 bases and J by 5 bases, with 18 bases between. CDR3 amino acids: CASSTTGGSVYGYTF. Written as DNA, the CDR3 is TGCGCCAGCAGCACGACGGGGGGATCGGTTTATGGCTACACCTTC.

The chain joins TRBV6-5 to TRBJ2-4, with a tentative D call TRBD2 (6 bases). The CDR3 is 11 residues long. Between the trimmed V and J ends, which lost 7 bases and 5 bases, there was a span of 6 bases. Germline values: CDR1 MNHEY, CDR2 SVGAGI. In DNA form, the CDR3 reads TGTGCCAGCACGGGAGAAAACATTCAGTACTTC. Protein: CASTGENIQYF.

The V call is TRBV16, the J call TRBJ2-7, with 11 bases lining up with TRBD2. Per germline, CDR1 KGHSY and CDR2 FQNENV. Germline trimming cut 0 bases from V and 2 bases from J; bases unmatched to any gene: 9. This CDR3 contains 18 residues. CDR3 DNA sequence: TGTGCCAGCAGCCAATCGCATGGCCTAGCGGGGGGAGCCTACGAGCAGTACTTC. Translation gives CASSQSHGLAGGAYEQYF.

In this sample, this clone turned up once. The gene calls are TRBV5-6 and TRBJ2-1; tentative D call: TRBD2 (7 bases). Germline V gene lookup returns CDR1 SGHDT and CDR2 YYEEEE. Trimming shortened V by 0 bases and J by 5 bases, and 15 bases separated the two germline ends. The CDR3 extends over 16 amino acids. The CDR3 DNA is TGTGCCAGCAGCTTGGTTAGGGGGGGGGCCGACAATGAGCAGTTCTTC. This sequence encodes CASSLVRGGADNEQFF.

V usage is TRBV10-3 and J usage is TRBJ1-4; weak D call: TRBD1 (6 bases). Germline CDR1 ENHRY, CDR2 SYGVKD. The V end was cut by 10 bases, the J end by 12 bases, with 36 bases between. CDR3 size: 18 residues. The CDR3 here is CATNPSGTPLLASRELFF. As DNA, the CDR3 is TGTGCCACAAACCCATCGGGGACACCACTCCTCGCTTCTAGGGAACTGTTTTTT.

This sequence joins TRBV27 and TRBJ1-2; D call uncertain. The germline gives CDR1 MNHEY, CDR2 SMNVEV (reference sequence). The ends were cut back, 4 bases at V and 3 bases at J, with 15 bases in the middle. The CDR3 is 15 amino acids. The DNA of the CDR3 is TGTGCCAGCAGTTCTCTCGGTTTACGGGACTATGGCTACACCTTC. Its protein is CASSSLGLRDYGYTF.

The chain employs TRBV18 and TRBJ2-2, with TRBD1 identical over 9 bases. Losses at the gene ends were 4 bases for V and 6 bases for J; bases not matched to a gene: 9. Germline-derived CDR1 and CDR2 are KGHSH and LQKENI. The CDR3 has 16 residues. CDR3 sequence (DNA): TGTGCCAGCTCACAACAGGGACAGGGAACTGCCGGGGAGCTGTTTTTT. Its translation is CASSQQGQGTAGELFF.

The chain couples TRBV7-2 to TRBJ2-5; 7 bases fit TRBD1. This CDR3 comprises 15 residues. Germline V gene data show CDR1 as SGHTA and CDR2 as FQGNSA. Losses at the gene ends were 6 bases for V and 1 base for J; bases not matched to a gene: 8. CDR3 sequence reads: CASRIGTALQETQYF. CDR3 DNA: TGTGCCAGCAGGATCGGGACAGCACTCCAAGAGACCCAGTACTTC. The variable domain in full, with the rest retrieved from reference TRBV7-2 and TRBJ2-5, is GAGVSQSPSNKVTEKGKDVELRCDPISGHTALYWYRQSLGQGLEFLIYFQGNSAPDKSGLPSDRFSAERTGGSVSTLTIQRTQQEDSAVYLCASRIGTALQETQYFGPGTRLLVL.

V is TRBV5-4 and J is TRBJ2-5, with TRBD2 as a possible D gene (7 bases). This CDR3 has 13 residues. CDR1 is SGHNT and CDR2 is YYREEE in the germline V gene (reference sequence). V lost 9 bases and J 3 bases, leaving 15 bases between the germline ends. CDR3 sequence (DNA): TGTGCCACTCGGGGGGCGGGGGAAGAGACCCAGTACTTC. Translation gives CATRGAGEETQYF.

For this clone: Other DNA sequences from this sample encode an identical CDR3 as well. The chain combines TRBV7-9 with TRBJ1-1; D call uncertain. The germline V gene encodes CDR1 SEHNR and CDR2 FQNEAQ (reference sequence). The germline V and J ends were trimmed by 2 bases and 0 bases, with 4 bases remaining between them. The CDR3 runs to 13 residues. CDR3 loop: CASSLTVNTEAFF. CDR3 bases: TGTGCCAGCAGCTTAACAGTGAACACTGAAGCTTTCTTT.

The chain carries TRBV11-3 and TRBJ2-1, with no clear D. CDR1 SGHNT and CDR2 YENEEA come from the germline V gene. Deletions cut 3 bases from V and 10 bases from J, with 7 bases between. The CDR3 covers 11 residues. DNA for the CDR3: TGTGCCAGCAGCTTCAACCGGGAGCAGTTCTTC. It encodes CASSFNREQFF.

This chain connects TRBV14 to TRBJ2-5; 8 bases align to TRBD1. Germline CDR1 SGHDN, CDR2 FVKESK. J was trimmed by 5 bases and V by 3 bases; bases with no gene match: 8. This CDR3 comprises 15 residues. This chain's CDR3 is CASSHGQGVFETQYF. The CDR3, as DNA: TGTGCCAGCAGCCATGGACAGGGAGTGTTCGAGACCCAGTACTTC.

The chain is built from TRBV29-1 and TRBJ1-1; possible D gene TRBD1, 6 bases. Germline V gene lookup returns CDR1 SQVTM and CDR2 ANQGSEA. The CDR3 has 17 amino acids. Deletions cut 6 bases from V and 3 bases from J, with 26 bases between. The CDR3 DNA is TGCAGCGTCCCCCGGCCGGCAGGGGCAGCTGTTGACACTGAAGCTTTCTTT. Translated, it gives CSVPRPAGAAVDTEAFF.